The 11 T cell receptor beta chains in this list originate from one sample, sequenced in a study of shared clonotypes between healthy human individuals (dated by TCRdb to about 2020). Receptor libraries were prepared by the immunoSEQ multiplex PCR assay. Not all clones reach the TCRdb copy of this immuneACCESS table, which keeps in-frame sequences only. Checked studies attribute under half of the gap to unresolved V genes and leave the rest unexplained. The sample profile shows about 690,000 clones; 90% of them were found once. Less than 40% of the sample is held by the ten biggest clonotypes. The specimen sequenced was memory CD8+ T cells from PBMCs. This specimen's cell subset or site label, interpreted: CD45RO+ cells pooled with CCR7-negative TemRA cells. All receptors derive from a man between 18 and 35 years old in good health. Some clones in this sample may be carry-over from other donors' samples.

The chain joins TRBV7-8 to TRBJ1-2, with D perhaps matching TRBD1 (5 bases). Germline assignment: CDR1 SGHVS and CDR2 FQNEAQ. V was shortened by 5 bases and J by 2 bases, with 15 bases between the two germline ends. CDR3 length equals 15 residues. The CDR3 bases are TGTGCCAGCAGCCTAGTGGGGGGTATCAACTATGGCTACACCTTC. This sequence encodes CASSLVGGINYGYTF.

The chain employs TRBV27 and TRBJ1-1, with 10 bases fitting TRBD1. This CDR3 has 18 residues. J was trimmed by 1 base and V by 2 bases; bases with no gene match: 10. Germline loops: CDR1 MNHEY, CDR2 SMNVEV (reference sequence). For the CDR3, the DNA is TGTGCCAGCAGTTTACAGGGACAGGGGACCGGAACGAACACTGAAGCTTTCTTT. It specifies CASSLQGQGTGTNTEAFF.

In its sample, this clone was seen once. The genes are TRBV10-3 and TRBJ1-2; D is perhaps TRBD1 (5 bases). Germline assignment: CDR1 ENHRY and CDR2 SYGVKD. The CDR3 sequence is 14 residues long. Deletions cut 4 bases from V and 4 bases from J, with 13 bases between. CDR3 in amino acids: CAISAGPGSYGYTF. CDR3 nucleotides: TGTGCCATCAGTGCGGGACCCGGGAGCTATGGCTACACCTTC.

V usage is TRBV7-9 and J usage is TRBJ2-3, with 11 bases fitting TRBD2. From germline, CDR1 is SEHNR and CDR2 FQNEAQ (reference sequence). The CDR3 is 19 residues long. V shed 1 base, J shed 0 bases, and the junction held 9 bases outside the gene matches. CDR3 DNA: TGTGCCAGCAGCTTAGATTTATCCGGGACTAGCGGAAGCACAGATACGCAGTATTTT. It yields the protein CASSLDLSGTSGSTDTQYF. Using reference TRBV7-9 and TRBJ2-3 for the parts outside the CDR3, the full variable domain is DTGVSQNPRHKITKRGQNVTFRCDPISEHNRLYWYRQTLGQGPEFLTYFQNEAQLEKSRLLSDRFSAERPKGSFSTLEIQRTEQGDSAMYLCASSLDLSGTSGSTDTQYFGPGTRLTVL.

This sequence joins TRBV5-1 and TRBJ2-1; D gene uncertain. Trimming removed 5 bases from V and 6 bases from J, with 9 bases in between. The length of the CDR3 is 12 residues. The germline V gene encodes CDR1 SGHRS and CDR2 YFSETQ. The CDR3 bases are TGCGCCAGCAGTTGGGCCAGCAATGAGCAGTTCTTC. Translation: CASSWASNEQFF.

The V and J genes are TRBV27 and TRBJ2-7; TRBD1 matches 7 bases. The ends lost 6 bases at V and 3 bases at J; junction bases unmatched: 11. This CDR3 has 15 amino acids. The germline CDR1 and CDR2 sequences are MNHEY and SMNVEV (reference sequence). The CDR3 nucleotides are TGTGCCAGCAGCCCCAGGGGGACACAATACTACGAGCAGTACTTC. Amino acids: CASSPRGTQYYEQYF.

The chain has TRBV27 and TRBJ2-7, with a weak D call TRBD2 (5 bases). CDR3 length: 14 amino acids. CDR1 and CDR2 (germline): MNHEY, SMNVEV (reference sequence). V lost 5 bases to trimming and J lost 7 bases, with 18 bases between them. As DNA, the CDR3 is TGTGCCAGCAGTCCCCGGGCACCTCGAGGGGAGCAGTACTTC. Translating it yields CASSPRAPRGEQYF.

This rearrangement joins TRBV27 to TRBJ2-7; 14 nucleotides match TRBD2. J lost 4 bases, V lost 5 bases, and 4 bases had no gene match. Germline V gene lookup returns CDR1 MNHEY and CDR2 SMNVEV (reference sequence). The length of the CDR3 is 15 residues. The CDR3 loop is CASSRTSGRPYEQYF. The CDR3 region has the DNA TGTGCCAGCAGTCGGACTAGCGGGAGGCCATACGAGCAGTACTTC.

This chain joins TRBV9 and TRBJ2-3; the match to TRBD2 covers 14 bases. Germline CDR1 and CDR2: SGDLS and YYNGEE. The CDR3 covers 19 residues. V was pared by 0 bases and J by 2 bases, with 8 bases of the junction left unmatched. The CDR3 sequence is CASSVGAGLAGAATDTQYF. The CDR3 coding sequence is TGTGCCAGCAGCGTAGGGGCGGGACTAGCGGGAGCGGCCACAGATACGCAGTATTTT.

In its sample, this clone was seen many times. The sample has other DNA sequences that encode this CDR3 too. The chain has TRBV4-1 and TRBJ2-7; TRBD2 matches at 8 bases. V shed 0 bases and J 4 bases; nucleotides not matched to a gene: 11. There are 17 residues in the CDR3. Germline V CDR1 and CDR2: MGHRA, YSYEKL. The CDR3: CASSQERRAGGVYEQYF. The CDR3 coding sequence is TGCGCCAGCAGCCAAGAAAGGAGGGCGGGAGGCGTGTACGAGCAGTACTTC.

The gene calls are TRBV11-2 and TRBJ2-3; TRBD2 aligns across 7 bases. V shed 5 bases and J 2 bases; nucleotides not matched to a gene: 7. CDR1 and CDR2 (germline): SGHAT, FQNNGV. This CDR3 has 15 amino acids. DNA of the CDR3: TGTGCCAGCAGCCTCGGACTAGATCTCACAGATACGCAGTATTTT. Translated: CASSLGLDLTDTQYF.